This T cell receptor (beta chain) was identified during a study of OX40 agonist ivuxolimab in advanced cancers. Overall study context: At doses from 0.01 to 10 mg/kg, patients were given intravenous ivuxolimab every 2 weeks. Study-wide points: Some of the nonresponding patients also showed low levels of normalized T-cell clonal expansion.

V lost 5 bases to trimming and J lost 8 bases, with 18 bases between them. There are 14 residues in the CDR3. Per the germline V gene, CDR1 is SGHTA and CDR2 is FQGTGA. The table came from immunoSEQ multiplex PCR; TCRdb's copy has only in-frame clones and leaves some out. The sample lists 60,000 to 75,000 clones, 80% to 95% occurring once. Regarding this clone: Its antigen remains unknown.

The rearrangement uses TRBV7-3 and TRBJ1-1, with a possible D match to TRBD1 (6 bases). The source was CD4+ or CD8+ T cells sorted from blood, collected in a trial of the OX40 agonist ivuxolimab. The clonotype was recovered from an adult with an advanced solid tumor such as melanoma, head and neck, liver or kidney cancer. This CDR3 is CASSPPGHPREAFF. DNA for the CDR3: TGTGCCAGCAGCCCTCCGGGACACCCAAGGGAAGCTTTCTTT.